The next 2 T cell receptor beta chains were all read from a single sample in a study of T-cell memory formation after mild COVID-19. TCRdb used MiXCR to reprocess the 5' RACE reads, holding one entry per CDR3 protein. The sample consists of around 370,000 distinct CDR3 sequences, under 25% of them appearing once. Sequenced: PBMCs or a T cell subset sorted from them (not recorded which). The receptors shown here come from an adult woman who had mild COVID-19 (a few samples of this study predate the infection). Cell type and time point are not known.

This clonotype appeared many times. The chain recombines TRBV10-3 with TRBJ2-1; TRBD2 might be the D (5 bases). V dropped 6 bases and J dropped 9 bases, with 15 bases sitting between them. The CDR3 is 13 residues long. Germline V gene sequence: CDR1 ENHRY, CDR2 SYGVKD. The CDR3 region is CAIRSSKEGEQFF. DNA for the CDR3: TGTGCCATCAGGAGTAGCAAAGAGGGTGAGCAGTTCTTC.

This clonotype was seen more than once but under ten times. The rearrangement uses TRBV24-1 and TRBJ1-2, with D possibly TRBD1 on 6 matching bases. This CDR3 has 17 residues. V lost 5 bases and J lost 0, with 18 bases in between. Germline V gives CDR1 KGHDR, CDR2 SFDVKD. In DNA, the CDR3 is TGTGCCACCAGTGGACCGGGGGGCGCGGCGGCTAACTATGGCTACACCTTC. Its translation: CATSGPGGAAANYGYTF.